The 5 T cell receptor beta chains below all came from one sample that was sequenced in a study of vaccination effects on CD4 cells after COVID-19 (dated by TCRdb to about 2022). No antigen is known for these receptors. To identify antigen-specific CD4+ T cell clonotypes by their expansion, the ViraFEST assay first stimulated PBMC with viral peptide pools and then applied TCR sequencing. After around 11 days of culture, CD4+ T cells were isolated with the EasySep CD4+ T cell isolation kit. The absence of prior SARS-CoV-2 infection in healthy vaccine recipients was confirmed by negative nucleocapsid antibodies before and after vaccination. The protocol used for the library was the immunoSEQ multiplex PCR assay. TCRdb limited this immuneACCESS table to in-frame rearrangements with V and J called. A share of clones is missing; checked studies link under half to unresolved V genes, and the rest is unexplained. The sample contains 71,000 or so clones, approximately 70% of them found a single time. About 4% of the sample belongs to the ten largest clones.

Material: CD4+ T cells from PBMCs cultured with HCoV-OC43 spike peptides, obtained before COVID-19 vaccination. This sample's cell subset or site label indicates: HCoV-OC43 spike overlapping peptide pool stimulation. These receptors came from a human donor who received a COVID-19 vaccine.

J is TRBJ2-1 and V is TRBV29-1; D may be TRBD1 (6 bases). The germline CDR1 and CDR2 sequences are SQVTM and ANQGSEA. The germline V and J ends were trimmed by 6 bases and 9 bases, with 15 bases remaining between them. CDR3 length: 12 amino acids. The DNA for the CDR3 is TGCAGCGTCCTTGCCCCAGGGGTTGAGCAGTTCTTC. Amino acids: CSVLAPGVEQFF.

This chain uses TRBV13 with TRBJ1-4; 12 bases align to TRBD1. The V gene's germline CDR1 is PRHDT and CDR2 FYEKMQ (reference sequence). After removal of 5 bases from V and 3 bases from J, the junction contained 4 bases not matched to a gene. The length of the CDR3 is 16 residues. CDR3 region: CASSRDRGRSNEKLFF. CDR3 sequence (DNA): TGTGCCAGCAGCCGGGACAGGGGGCGGTCTAATGAAAAACTGTTTTTT.

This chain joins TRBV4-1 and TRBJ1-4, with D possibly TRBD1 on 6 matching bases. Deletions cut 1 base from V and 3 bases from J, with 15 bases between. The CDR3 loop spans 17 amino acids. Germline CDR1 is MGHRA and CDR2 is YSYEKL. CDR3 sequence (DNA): TGCGCCAGCAGCCAAGGGGAAGGGGGTAGGGCTAATGAAAAACTGTTTTTT. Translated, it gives CASSQGEGGRANEKLFF.

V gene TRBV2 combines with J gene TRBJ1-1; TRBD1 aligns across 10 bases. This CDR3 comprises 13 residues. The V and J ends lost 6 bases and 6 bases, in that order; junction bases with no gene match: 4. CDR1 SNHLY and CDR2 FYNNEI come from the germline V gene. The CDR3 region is CASRGQGGSEAFF. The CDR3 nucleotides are TGTGCCAGCAGAGGACAGGGGGGATCTGAAGCTTTCTTT.

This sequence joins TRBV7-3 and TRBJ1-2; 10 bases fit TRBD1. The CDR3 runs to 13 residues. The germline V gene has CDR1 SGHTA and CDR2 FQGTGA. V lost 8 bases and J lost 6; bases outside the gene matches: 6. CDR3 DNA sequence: TGTGCCAGCGCCCCCGGGACAGGGGATGGCTACACCTTC. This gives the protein CASAPGTGDGYTF.